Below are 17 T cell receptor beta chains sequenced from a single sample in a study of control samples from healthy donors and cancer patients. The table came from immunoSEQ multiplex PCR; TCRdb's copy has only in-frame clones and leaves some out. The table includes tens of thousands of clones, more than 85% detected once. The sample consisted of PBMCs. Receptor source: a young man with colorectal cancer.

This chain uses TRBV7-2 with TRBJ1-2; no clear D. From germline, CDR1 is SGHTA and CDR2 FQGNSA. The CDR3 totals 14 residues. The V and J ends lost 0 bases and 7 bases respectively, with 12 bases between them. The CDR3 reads CASSLAGERGGYTF. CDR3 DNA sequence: TGTGCCAGCAGCTTAGCTGGGGAGCGGGGTGGCTACACCTTC.

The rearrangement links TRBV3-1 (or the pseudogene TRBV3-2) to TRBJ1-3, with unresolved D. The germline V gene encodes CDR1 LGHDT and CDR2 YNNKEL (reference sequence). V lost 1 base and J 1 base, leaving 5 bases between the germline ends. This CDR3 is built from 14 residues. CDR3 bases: TGTGCCAGCAGCCAAGGCACTTCTGGAAACACCATATATTTT. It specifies CASSQGTSGNTIYF.

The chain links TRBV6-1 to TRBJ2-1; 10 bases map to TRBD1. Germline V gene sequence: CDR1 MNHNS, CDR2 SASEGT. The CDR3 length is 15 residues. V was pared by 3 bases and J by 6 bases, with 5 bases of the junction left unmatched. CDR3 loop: CASSDGTGVGNEQFF. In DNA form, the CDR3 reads TGTGCCAGCAGTGATGGGACAGGGGTTGGCAATGAGCAGTTCTTC.

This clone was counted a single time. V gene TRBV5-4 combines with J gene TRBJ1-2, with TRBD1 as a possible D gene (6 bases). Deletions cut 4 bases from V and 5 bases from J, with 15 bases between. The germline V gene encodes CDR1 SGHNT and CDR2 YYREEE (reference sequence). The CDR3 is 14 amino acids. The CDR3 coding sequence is TGTGCCAGCAGCATCACCGGGACACCATATGGCTACACCTTC. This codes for CASSITGTPYGYTF.

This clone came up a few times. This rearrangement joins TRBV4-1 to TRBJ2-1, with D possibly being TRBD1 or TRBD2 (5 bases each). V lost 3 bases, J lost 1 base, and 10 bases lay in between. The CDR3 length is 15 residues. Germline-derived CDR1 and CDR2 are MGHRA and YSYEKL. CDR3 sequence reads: CASSQGVGSYNEQFF. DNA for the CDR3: TGCGCCAGCAGCCAGGGGGTGGGGTCCTACAATGAGCAGTTCTTC.

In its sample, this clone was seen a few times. CDR3 amino acids: CASSPRDRVRNTIYF. CDR3 DNA sequence: TGTGCCAGCTCACCAAGGGACAGGGTGAGAAACACCATATATTTT. The chain carries TRBV18 and TRBJ1-3; 9 bases align to TRBD1. Per the germline V gene, CDR1 is KGHSH and CDR2 is LQKENI. The CDR3 runs to 15 residues. V was clipped by 2 bases and J by 5 bases; unmatched bases: 4.

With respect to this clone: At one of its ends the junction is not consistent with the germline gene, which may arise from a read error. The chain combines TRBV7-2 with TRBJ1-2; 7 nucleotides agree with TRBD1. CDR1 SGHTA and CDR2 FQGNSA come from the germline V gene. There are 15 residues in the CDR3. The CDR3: CASSLLPGGGYGHTF. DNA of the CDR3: TGTGCCAGCAGCTTATTGCCAGGGGGAGGCTATGGCCACACCTTC.

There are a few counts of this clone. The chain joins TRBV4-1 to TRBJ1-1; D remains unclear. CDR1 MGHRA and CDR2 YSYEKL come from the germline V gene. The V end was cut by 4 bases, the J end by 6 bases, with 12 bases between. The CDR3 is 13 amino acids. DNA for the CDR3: TGCGCCAGCAGCCTCCGGGTCCTCTCTGAAGCTTTCTTT. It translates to CASSLRVLSEAFF.

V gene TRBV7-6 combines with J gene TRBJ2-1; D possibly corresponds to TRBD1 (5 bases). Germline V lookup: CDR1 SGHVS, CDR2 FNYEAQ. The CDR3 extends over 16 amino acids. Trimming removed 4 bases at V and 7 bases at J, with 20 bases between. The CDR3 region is CASSSATGTIGNEQFF. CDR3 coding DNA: TGTGCCAGCAGCTCAGCAACAGGAACTATCGGGAATGAGCAGTTCTTC.

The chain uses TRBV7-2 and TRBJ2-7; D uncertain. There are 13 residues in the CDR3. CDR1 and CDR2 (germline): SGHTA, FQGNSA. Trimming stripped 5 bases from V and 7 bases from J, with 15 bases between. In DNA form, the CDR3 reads TGTGCCAGCAGCATCGACGCATCTTGGGAGCAGTACTTC. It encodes CASSIDASWEQYF.

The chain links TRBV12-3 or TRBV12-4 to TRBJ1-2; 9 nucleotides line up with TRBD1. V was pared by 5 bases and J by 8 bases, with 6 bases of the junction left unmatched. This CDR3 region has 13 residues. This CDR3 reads CASSLWGQGGYTF. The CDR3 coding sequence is TGTGCCAGCAGTCTTTGGGGACAGGGAGGCTACACCTTC.

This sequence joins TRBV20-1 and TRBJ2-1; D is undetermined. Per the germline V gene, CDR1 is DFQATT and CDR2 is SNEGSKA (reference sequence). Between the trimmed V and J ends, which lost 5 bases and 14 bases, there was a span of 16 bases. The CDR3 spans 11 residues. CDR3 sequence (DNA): TGCAGTGCTCCACCCCACGATTCAGAGTTCTTC. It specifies CSAPPHDSEFF.

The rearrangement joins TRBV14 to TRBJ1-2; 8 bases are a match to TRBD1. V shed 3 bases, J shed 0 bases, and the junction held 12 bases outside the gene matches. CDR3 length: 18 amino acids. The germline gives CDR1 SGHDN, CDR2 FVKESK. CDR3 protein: CASSHRTGGRASNYGYTF. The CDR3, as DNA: TGTGCCAGCAGCCACCGAACAGGGGGACGCGCCTCTAACTATGGCTACACCTTC.

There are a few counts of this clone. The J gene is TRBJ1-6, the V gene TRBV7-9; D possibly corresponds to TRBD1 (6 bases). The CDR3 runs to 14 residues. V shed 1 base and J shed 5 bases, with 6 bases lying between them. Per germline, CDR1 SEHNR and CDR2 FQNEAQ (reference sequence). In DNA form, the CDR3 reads TGTGCCAGCAGCTTAGGACAGGATAATTCACCCCTCCACTTT. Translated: CASSLGQDNSPLHF.

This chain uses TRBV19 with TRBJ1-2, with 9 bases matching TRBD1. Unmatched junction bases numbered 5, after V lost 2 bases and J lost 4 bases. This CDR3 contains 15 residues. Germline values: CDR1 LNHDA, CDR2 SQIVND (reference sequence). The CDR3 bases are TGTGCCAGTAGTATAACAGGGGGCTCCCTCTATGGCTACACCTTC. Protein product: CASSITGGSLYGYTF.

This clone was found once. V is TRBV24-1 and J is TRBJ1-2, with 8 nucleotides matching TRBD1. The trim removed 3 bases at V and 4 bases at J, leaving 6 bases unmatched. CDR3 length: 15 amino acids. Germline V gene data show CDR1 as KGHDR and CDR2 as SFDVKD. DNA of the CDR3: TGTGCCACCAGTGATCCCACAGGGGGGATCTATGGCTACACCTTC. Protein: CATSDPTGGIYGYTF.

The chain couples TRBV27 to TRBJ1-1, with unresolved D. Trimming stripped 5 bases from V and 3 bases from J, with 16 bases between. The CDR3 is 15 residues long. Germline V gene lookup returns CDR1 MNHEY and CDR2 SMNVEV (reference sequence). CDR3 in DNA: TGTGCCAGCAGTCCAATTACACCAACCTACACTGAAGCTTTCTTT. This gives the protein CASSPITPTYTEAFF.